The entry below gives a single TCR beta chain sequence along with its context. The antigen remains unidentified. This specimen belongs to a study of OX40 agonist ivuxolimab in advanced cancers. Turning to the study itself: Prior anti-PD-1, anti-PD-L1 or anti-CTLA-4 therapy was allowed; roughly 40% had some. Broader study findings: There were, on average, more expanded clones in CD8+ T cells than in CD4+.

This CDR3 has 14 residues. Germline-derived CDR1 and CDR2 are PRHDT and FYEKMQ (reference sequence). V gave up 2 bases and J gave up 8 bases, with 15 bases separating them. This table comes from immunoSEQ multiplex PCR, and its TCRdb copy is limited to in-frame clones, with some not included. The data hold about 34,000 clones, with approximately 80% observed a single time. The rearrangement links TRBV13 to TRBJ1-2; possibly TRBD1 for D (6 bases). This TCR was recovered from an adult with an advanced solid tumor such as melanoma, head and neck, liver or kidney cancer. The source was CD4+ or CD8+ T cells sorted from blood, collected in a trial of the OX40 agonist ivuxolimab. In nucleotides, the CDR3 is TGTGCCAGCAGCTTATCCGGGGGGCTCGGAGGCTACACCTTC. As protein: CASSLSGGLGGYTF.